The present T cell receptor beta chain was sequenced within a study of cytomegalovirus exposure and HLA in healthy donors. The CDR3 spans 13 residues. Germline CDR1 and CDR2: SGHNT and YENEEA. After removal of 5 bases from V and 6 bases from J, the junction contained 5 bases not matched to a gene. Study-level results: Evidence from a later analysis indicated that most CMV-associated TCR beta chains looked HLA-restricted.

A remark on this clone: What it recognizes is unknown.

PCR involved 60 Vbeta and 13 Jbeta primers. Here immunoSEQ multiplex PCR was the method, and the copy in TCRdb shows in-frame clones only, minus some. Of some 120,000 clones listed, 75% to 85% are singletons. The receptor comes from a man between 50 and 59 years old in good health and CMV-seronegative. This chain links TRBV11-3 with TRBJ1-1, with 8 nucleotides matching TRBD1. Source material: PBMCs. The CDR3 DNA reads TGTGCCAGCAGCAACGGACAGGGCGCTGAAGCTTTCTTT. It translates to CASSNGQGAEAFF.